This TCR beta chain emerged from a study of spatial heterogeneity in lung cancer. TCRdb re-analysed the 5' RACE reads in MiXCR, keeping a single row per CDR3 protein. The table includes around 47,000 distinct CDR3 sequences, around 6.7% detected once. Many counts were recorded for this clonotype. Germline V gene lookup returns CDR1 SGHKS and CDR2 YYEKEE (reference sequence). The CDR3 has 14 residues. Trimming removed 0 bases at V and 8 bases at J, with 14 bases between. Time point of the sample: blood at routine non-recurrence follow-up after resection. Unsorted whole RNA from tumor, nontumor lung or frozen PBMC underwent sequencing.

The rearrangement joins TRBV5-5 to TRBJ1-1; a possible D gene is TRBD1 (6 bases). The receptor's source is a female donor with early-stage non-small cell lung cancer. Specimen: PBMCs, collected at follow-up. The CDR3 bases are TGTGCCAGCAGCTTGGCGACACAGACAGGAGAAGCTTTCTTT. This sequence encodes CASSLATQTGEAFF.